The source of this TCR beta chain is a study of blood T cell repertoires in COVID-19. Study summary: Samples taken during acute and convalescent COVID-19 were collected in the United States, Italy and Spain. T cells, B-cell-depleted T cells, or PBMCs supplied cDNA or gDNA.

How the authors handled the data: Reference gene primer amplification gave estimated nucleated cell counts. Assay used: immunoSEQ multiplex PCR; TCRdb lists only in-frame clones, some missing. That table furnishes V, J and clone size, whereas the DNA furnished D and trimming. Of tens of thousands of clones detected, approximately 87% appear once; the ten largest clones hold about 7.2%. Sequenced: peripheral blood. The source is a man aged 55 to 70 with active or convalescent COVID-19.

The CDR3 DNA follows: TGTGCCAGCAGATCTACAGGGTCTGGAAACACCATATATTTT. It is translated as CASRSTGSGNTIYF. The rearrangement uses TRBV28 and TRBJ1-3; tentative D call: TRBD1 (6 bases). CDR1 MDHEN and CDR2 SYDVKM come from the germline V gene. This CDR3 region has 14 residues. Trimming removed 6 bases from V and 1 base from J, with 10 bases in between.